This is a list of T cell receptor beta chains from one sample in a study of control samples from healthy donors and cancer patients. This table comes from immunoSEQ multiplex PCR, and its TCRdb copy is limited to in-frame clones, with some not included. The sample lists approximately 100,000 clones, approximately 86% occurring once. Specimen: blood. The receptors stem from a man aged 25 to 40 in good health. Each CDR3 is given with its conserved first and last residue. The D gene is left open where the match is weak. Part of the rows lack a size; the others show once, few, many or a class for expanded clones.

v_gene	j_gene	d_gene	abundance	CDR3nt	CDR3aa
TRBV5-6	TRBJ1-6	TRBD1	-	TGTGCCAGCAGCTTGGAATACAGGGGTAGTTCACCCCTCCACTTT	CASSLEYRGSSPLHF
TRBV7-6	TRBJ2-3	TRBD2	-	TGTGCCAGCAGCCCCCGGGACTACCCCACAGATACGCAGTATTTT	CASSPRDYPTDTQYF
TRBV2	TRBJ1-2	-	-	TGTGCCAGCAGTGAAGAGGCAGGGAGCCTCTATGGCTACACCTTC	CASSEEAGSLYGYTF
TRBV11-2	TRBJ2-2	-	-	TGTGCCAGCAGCTTAGATCCAGCGGGGAACACCGGGGAGCTGTTTTTT	CASSLDPAGNTGELFF
TRBV5-1	TRBJ1-2	TRBD1	-	TGCGCCAGCAGCTCGACAGGGGGAGACTATGGCTACACCTTC	CASSSTGGDYGYTF
TRBV4-1	TRBJ2-7	TRBD2	-	TGCGCCAGCAGCCATCGACTAGCGGGGGTTTACGAGCAGTACTTC	CASSHRLAGVYEQYF
TRBV4-2	TRBJ1-2	-	many	TGTGCCAGCATCAAGGACGGAGACTATGGCTACACCTTC	CASIKDGDYGYTF
TRBV3-1/TRBV3-2	TRBJ1-6	-	-	TGTGCCAGCACCGGACAGCTCTATAATTCACCCCTCCACTTT	CASTGQLYNSPLHF
TRBV30	TRBJ1-2	-	-	TGTGCCTGGAGCGCCCGGGGGGGGCTGAATGGCTACACCTTC	CAWSARGGLNGYTF
TRBV12-3/TRBV12-4	TRBJ1-2	TRBD1	-	TGTGCCAGCAGCTCAGGACAGGGCTATGGCTACACCTTC	CASSSGQGYGYTF
TRBV5-6	TRBJ1-5	-	few	TGTGCCAGCAGCTACGGGCCTTCGTACAGCAATCAGCCCCAGCATTTT	CASSYGPSYSNQPQHF
TRBV10-3	TRBJ1-1	-	-	TGTGCCACCTACGGGGAGCCGAACACTGAAGCTTTCTTT	CATYGEPNTEAFF
TRBV18	TRBJ1-1	TRBD1	-	TGTGCCAGCTCACCGGACAGGGTAACTGAAGCTTTCTTT	CASSPDRVTEAFF
TRBV3-1/TRBV3-2	TRBJ2-2	-	few	TGTGCCAGCAGCCTGATAAGGAACACCGGGGAGCTGTTTTTT	CASSLIRNTGELFF
TRBV5-1	TRBJ2-5	-	-	TGCGCCAGCAGCTTAAGGGCAACAGAGACCCAGTACTTC	CASSLRATETQYF
TRBV25-1	TRBJ1-1	-	-	TGTGCCAGCAGTGAATCGCCGGGGCCGAACACTGAAGCTTTCTTT	CASSESPGPNTEAFF
TRBV6-5	TRBJ2-2	TRBD2	-	TGTGCCAGCAGGGGGACTAGCGGGTTCGGGGAGCTGTTTTTT	CASRGTSGFGELFF
TRBV4-1	TRBJ2-1	-	-	TGCGCCAGCAGTCCGGGGACTTTGGTACGTGAGCAGTTCTTC	CASSPGTLVREQFF
TRBV30	TRBJ1-5	-	-	TGTGCCTGGAGTGTAAATGCGGCGGGGAATCAGCCCCAGCATTTT	CAWSVNAAGNQPQHF
TRBV11-2	TRBJ2-5	TRBD2	-	TGTGCCAGCAGCTTAGTGCCCCTCACTAGCGGGGGGGCCAGGGACCAGTACTTC	CASSLVPLTSGGARDQYF
TRBV28	TRBJ1-5	-	-	TGTGCCAGCAGGGGGCCGGGGGCGGATGGTCAGCCCCAGCATTTT	CASRGPGADGQPQHF
TRBV7-8	TRBJ2-3	TRBD2	-	TGTGCCAGCAGCTCGACTAGCGGGGTGAGCACAGATACGCAGTATTTT	CASSSTSGVSTDTQYF
TRBV18	TRBJ2-5	TRBD1	-	TGTGCCAGCTCACCCTTCTACCCGGGACAGGGGGAAGAGACCCAGTACTTC	CASSPFYPGQGEETQYF
TRBV14	TRBJ2-1	TRBD1	-	TGTGCCAGCAGCCTTTTCCCCGACAGGGCCTACAATGAGCAGTTCTTC	CASSLFPDRAYNEQFF
TRBV5-1	TRBJ2-5	-	-	TGCGCCAGCAGCCTCGGGGGGCCAGAGACCCAGTACTTC	CASSLGGPETQYF
TRBV7-9	TRBJ2-7	-	-	TGTGCCAGCAGCCTCGGGGGCGGGGGATCGACCCTGGCCGAGCAGTACTTC	CASSLGGGGSTLAEQYF
TRBV5-1	TRBJ1-2	-	once	TGCGCCAGCAGCTTGGAAGTGGGATATGGCTACACCTTC	CASSLEVGYGYTF
TRBV2	TRBJ1-3	-	-	TGTGCCAGCAGTGAAGGCTCTGGAAACACCATATATTTT	CASSEGSGNTIYF
TRBV5-6	TRBJ2-4	-	-	TGTGCCAGCAGCGCCCCCGGTTTAGCCAAAAACATTCAGTACTTC	CASSAPGLAKNIQYF
TRBV18	TRBJ1-6	-	-	TGTGCCAGCACAGGTGGCAGGGGTAATTCACCCCTCCACTTT	CASTGGRGNSPLHF
TRBV5-6	TRBJ2-3	-	-	TGTGCCAGCAGCTTGGCACAGGGATTCACAGATACGCAGTATTTT	CASSLAQGFTDTQYF
TRBV7-6	TRBJ1-1	-	few	TGTGCCAGCAGCCCCGCGGACAGCCTAAACACTGAAGCTTTCTTT	CASSPADSLNTEAFF
TRBV19	TRBJ2-6	TRBD1	-	TGTGCCAGTAGCTACGCCACAGGGGGCACTGGGGCCAACGTCCTGACTTTC	CASSYATGGTGANVLTF
TRBV5-4	TRBJ1-6	TRBD1	-	TGTGCCAGCAGATCAGAACTCAGGGGGCTAAATTCACCCCTCCACTTT	CASRSELRGLNSPLHF
TRBV2	TRBJ1-2	TRBD1	many	TGTGCCAGCAGTCGGGACAGGGGCAACTATGGCTACACCTTC	CASSRDRGNYGYTF
TRBV5-1	TRBJ1-2	-	-	TGCGCCAGCAGCTTGGAACAGGCCCGCTATGGCTACACCTTC	CASSLEQARYGYTF
TRBV6-5	TRBJ2-3	TRBD2	-	TGTGCCAGCAGTTACGGACTAGCGGTGGGCCCAGATACGCAGTATTTT	CASSYGLAVGPDTQYF
TRBV29-1	TRBJ2-2	-	-	TGCAGCGTTGAAGAAGGGGTCCCCGGGGAGCTGTTTTTT	CSVEEGVPGELFF
TRBV6-5	TRBJ1-1	TRBD1	-	TGTGCCAGCAGTCTGGGACAGTCTGGGAACACTGAAGCTTTCTTT	CASSLGQSGNTEAFF
TRBV5-6	TRBJ2-1	TRBD1	-	TGTGCCAGCAGCTTCAGGGGGCGAAGATTGAATGAGCAGTTCTTC	CASSFRGRRLNEQFF
TRBV29-1	TRBJ2-3	TRBD2	-	TGCAGCGCTCGGACTAGCGGTAGCACAGATACGCAGTATTTT	CSARTSGSTDTQYF
TRBV12-3/TRBV12-4	TRBJ2-3	-	-	TGTGCCAGCAGCTTTACCCCTTCAGATACGCAGTATTTT	CASSFTPSDTQYF
TRBV6-5	TRBJ1-5	-	-	TGTGCCAGCAGTATATCGAAACGTGGCAATCAGCCCCAGCATTTT	CASSISKRGNQPQHF
TRBV6-2/TRBV6-3	TRBJ2-1	TRBD2	-	TGTGCCAGCAGTACTTCTAGCGGGGGGGGAAATGAGCAGTTCTTC	CASSTSSGGGNEQFF
TRBV7-2	TRBJ2-5	-	-	TGTGCCAGCAGCTTAAGTCGACTAGATCAAGAGACCCAGTACTTC	CASSLSRLDQETQYF
TRBV18	TRBJ1-2	-	-	TGTGCCAGCTCACCACAAGTAGGTGGAGTAGAAGAGGGGGGCTACACCTTC	CASSPQVGGVEEGGYTF
TRBV7-2	TRBJ2-2	TRBD2	-	TGTGCCAGCAGCTCACTAGCGCACACCGGGGAGCTGTTTTTT	CASSSLAHTGELFF
TRBV5-4	TRBJ1-5	-	-	TGTGCCAGCAGCTTGGTCGGAGCTCATCAACAGCCCCAGCATTTT	CASSLVGAHQQPQHF
TRBV2	TRBJ2-1	-	-	TGTGCCAGCAGGGTAGGGTACAATGAGCAGTTCTTC	CASRVGYNEQFF
TRBV7-9	TRBJ2-1	TRBD2	-	TGTGCCAGCAGCTTGGAGCCCGGGCGGGGGATCGGCAATGAGCAGTTCTTC	CASSLEPGRGIGNEQFF
TRBV27	TRBJ1-1	-	-	TGTGCCAGCAGTTTTTCGAAGACACCTTACACTGAAGCTTTCTTT	CASSFSKTPYTEAFF
TRBV4-2	TRBJ2-5	TRBD2	-	TGTGCCAGCAGTCAGACTAGCGGGGGCGGGGAGACCCAGTACTTC	CASSQTSGGGETQYF
TRBV27	TRBJ1-5	-	once	TGTGCCAGCAGTCATGACAACAGGCAGCCCCAGCATTTT	CASSHDNRQPQHF
TRBV4-1	TRBJ1-1	-	-	TGCGCCAGCCGCCAGGACAGATCCATGAACACTGAAGCTTTCTTT	CASRQDRSMNTEAFF
TRBV27	TRBJ1-1	TRBD1	-	TGTGCCAGCAGTTTATCGAGAAACAGGGGGCATCCTGAAGCTTTCTTT	CASSLSRNRGHPEAFF
TRBV27	TRBJ1-1	-	-	TGTGCCAGCAGGGTGAACACTGAAGCTTTCTTT	CASRVNTEAFF
TRBV18	TRBJ1-3	-	-	TGTGCCAGCTCACCCCCGATGGGGAACACCATATATTTT	CASSPPMGNTIYF
TRBV2	TRBJ2-2	-	few	TGTGCCAGCAGAGTCGTGGGACTCAACACCGGGGAGCTGTTTTTT	CASRVVGLNTGELFF
TRBV18	TRBJ2-7	-	once	TGTGCCAGCTCACCGGGACAAACGGGGCAGGGCGAGCAGTACTTC	CASSPGQTGQGEQYF
TRBV5-1	TRBJ2-1	TRBD2	-	TGCGCCAGCAGCTTCCGGCCGGGGGGTTCCTACAATGAGCAGTTCTTC	CASSFRPGGSYNEQFF